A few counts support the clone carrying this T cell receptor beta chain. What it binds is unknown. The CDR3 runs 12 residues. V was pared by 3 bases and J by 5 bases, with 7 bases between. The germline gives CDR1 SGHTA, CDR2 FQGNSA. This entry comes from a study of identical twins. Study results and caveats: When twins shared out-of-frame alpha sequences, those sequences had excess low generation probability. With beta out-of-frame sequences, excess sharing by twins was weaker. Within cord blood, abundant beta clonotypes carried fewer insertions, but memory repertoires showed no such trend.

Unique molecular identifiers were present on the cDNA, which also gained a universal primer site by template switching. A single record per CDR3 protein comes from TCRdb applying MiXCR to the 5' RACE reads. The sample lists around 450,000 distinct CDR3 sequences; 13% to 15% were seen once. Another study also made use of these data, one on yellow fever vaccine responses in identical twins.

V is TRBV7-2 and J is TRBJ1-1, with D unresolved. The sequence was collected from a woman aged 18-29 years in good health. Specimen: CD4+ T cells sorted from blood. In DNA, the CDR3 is TGTGCCAGCAGCTTTGATCGGACTGAAGCTTTCTTT. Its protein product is CASSFDRTEAFF.